The next 4 T cell receptor beta chains were all read from a single sample in a study of blood T cell repertoires in COVID-19. TCRdb's copy holds only in-frame clones and misses some; the assay was immunoSEQ multiplex PCR. The sample lists around 180,000 clones, about 85% seen once, with more than 8% in the top ten. Sequencing used peripheral blood. All receptors derive from a woman of 80 years or more with acute or convalescent COVID-19.

The CDR3, as DNA: TGTGCCAGCAGGATCCTCAGCGGGAGGGGCGAGACCCAGTACTTC. This translates into CASRILSGRGETQYF. The V gene is TRBV6-5, the J gene TRBJ2-5; 10 nucleotides agree with TRBD2. The germline V gene has CDR1 MNHEY and CDR2 SVGAGI. This CDR3 has 15 residues. The V segment lost 6 bases and the J segment 5 bases; nucleotides outside the gene matches: 9.

The chain joins TRBV21-1 to TRBJ2-1; TRBD2 reflects the table's D call only, with no check against the DNA. TRBV21-1 counts as a pseudogene. This CDR3 is 17 amino acids long. The CDR3 loop is CASSSVTSGHSYNEQFF. CDR3 sequence (DNA): TGTGCCAGCAGCTCCGTGACTAGCGGCCACTCCTACAATGAGCAGTTCTTC.

This chain uses TRBV27 with TRBJ2-1, with TRBD1 matching over 8 bases. With V trimmed by 6 bases and J by 8 bases, 6 bases remained unmatched. Per germline, CDR1 MNHEY and CDR2 SMNVEV (reference sequence). The length of the CDR3 is 13 residues. The CDR3 sequence is CASSLDRAHEQFF. The DNA of the CDR3 is TGTGCCAGCAGCCTGGACAGGGCGCATGAGCAGTTCTTC.

A few counts support this clone. This sequence joins TRBV18 and TRBJ1-2, with D possibly being TRBD1 (5 bases). CDR1 is KGHSH and CDR2 is LQKENI in the germline V gene. The CDR3 has 13 residues. V was trimmed by 6 bases and J by 5 bases, leaving 13 bases between them. The CDR3 region is CASSDRALYGYTF. DNA for the CDR3: TGTGCCAGCTCTGACAGAGCCTTGTATGGCTACACCTTC.